This T cell receptor (beta chain) was identified during a study of cytomegalovirus exposure and HLA in healthy donors. Whole-study results and caveats: Trimming of TCR beta V- and J-genes showed a link, identified in a later analysis, to a missense DCLRE1C variant.

The CDR3 has 17 residues. Unmatched junction bases numbered 11, after V lost 8 bases and J lost 0 bases. Germline assignment: CDR1 SGHTA and CDR2 FQGNSA. In regard to this clone: Its target is unknown.

PCR was performed using 60 Vbeta and 13 Jbeta primers. Sequencing used immunoSEQ multiplex PCR; TCRdb keeps in-frame clones, though not all of them. Here the sample spans more than 70,000 clones, approximately 70% being singletons. The sequenced sample was PBMCs. The chain uses TRBV7-2 and TRBJ2-2, with 8 nucleotides matching TRBD2. This clonotype was sampled from a woman aged 50 to 65 in good health and CMV-seropositive. The DNA of the CDR3 is TGTGCCAGCCGAGGGGGGCCAGCGGGAGCGAACACCGGGGAGCTGTTTTTT. Amino acids: CASRGGPAGANTGELFF.